Shown below are 2 T cell receptor beta chains from a single sample sequenced in a study of cytomegalovirus exposure and HLA in healthy donors. PCR used 60 Vbeta primers and 13 Jbeta primers. The repertoire was sequenced with immunoSEQ multiplex PCR; TCRdb's copy has only in-frame clones and lacks some. The repertoire holds around 220,000 clones, 60% to 85% seen once, with around 16% in the top ten. Sequencing was carried out using PBMCs. The receptors were gathered from a man aged 40-49 years in good health and CMV-seronegative.

The J gene is TRBJ2-7, the V gene TRBV9, with TRBD1 matching over 9 bases. This CDR3 is 14 amino acids long. Germline V gene sequence: CDR1 SGDLS, CDR2 YYNGEE. V shed 4 bases, J shed 6 bases, and the junction held 8 bases outside the gene matches. The CDR3 DNA is TGTGCCAGCAGCCTGGACAGGGGCCCTAGCGAGCAGTACTTC. Translation: CASSLDRGPSEQYF. The variable domain in full, completed from reference TRBV9 and TRBJ2-7, reads DSGVTQTPKHLITATGQRVTLRCSPRSGDLSVYWYQQSLDQGLQFLIQYYNGEERAKGNILERFSAQQFPDLHSELNLSSLELGDSALYFCASSLDRGPSEQYFGPGTRLTVT.

This clone was seen a single time. In DNA form, the CDR3 reads TGTGCCAGCAACGGGATGCGGGCTGCAACTAATGAAAAACTGTTTTTT. It encodes CASNGMRAATNEKLFF. The V and J genes are TRBV28 and TRBJ1-4; D is undetermined. Trimming took 7 bases from V and 0 from J, leaving 15 bases between them. In germline, CDR1 is MDHEN, CDR2 SYDVKM. CDR3 length equals 16 residues.